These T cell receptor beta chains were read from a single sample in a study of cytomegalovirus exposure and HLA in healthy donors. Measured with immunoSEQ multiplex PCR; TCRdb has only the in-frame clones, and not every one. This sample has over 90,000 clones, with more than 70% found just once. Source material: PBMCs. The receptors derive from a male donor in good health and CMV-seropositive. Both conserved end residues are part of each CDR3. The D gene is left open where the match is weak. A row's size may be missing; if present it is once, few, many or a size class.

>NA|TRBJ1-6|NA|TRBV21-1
TGTGCCAGCAGCAAATGGACAGCCCGAAATTCACCCCTCCACTTT
CASSKWTARNSPLHF
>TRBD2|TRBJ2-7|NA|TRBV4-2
TGTGCCAGCAGCCAAGGTGGGACTAGAGGCCGCGAGCAGTACTTC
CASSQGGTRGREQYF
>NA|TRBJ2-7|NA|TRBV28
TGTGCCAGCAGCCTCCTAAGCTCCTACGAGCAGTACTTC
CASSLLSSYEQYF
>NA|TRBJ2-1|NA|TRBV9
TGTGCCAGCAGCCTAGGGTGGAGGGGCTCTGGTGAGCAGTTCTTC
CASSLGWRGSGEQFF
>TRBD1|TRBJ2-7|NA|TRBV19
TGTGCCAGTAGTACCTCGGGACAGCCCATCTACGAGCAGTACTTC
CASSTSGQPIYEQYF
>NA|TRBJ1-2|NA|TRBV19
TGTGCCAGTAGTACCGACCGGGAATACTATGGCTACACCTTC
CASSTDREYYGYTF
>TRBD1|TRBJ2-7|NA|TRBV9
TGTGCCAGCAGCGTGACAGGGGCCACCAACGAGCAGTACTTC
CASSVTGATNEQYF
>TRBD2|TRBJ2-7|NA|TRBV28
TGTGCCAGCAGTTCCGGGACTAGCGGTGCCTACGAGCAGTACTTC
CASSSGTSGAYEQYF
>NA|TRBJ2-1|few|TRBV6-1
TGTGCCAGCAGTGAACAGGGAACCTACAATGAGCAGTTCTTC
CASSEQGTYNEQFF
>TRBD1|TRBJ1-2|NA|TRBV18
TGTGCCAGCTCACCACCGTGGTCCCGACAGGGGGATGGCTACACCTTC
CASSPPWSRQGDGYTF
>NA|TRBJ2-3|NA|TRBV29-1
TGCAGCGTTGTGAGGGAGTTTGATACGCAGTATTTT
CSVVREFDTQYF
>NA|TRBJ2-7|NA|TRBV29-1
TGCAGCGTTATAACAGGGCCCTCCTACGAGCAGTACTTC
CSVITGPSYEQYF
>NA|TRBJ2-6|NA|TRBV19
TGTGCCAGTAGGGACTGGATGGTCTCTGGGGCCAACGTCCTGACTTTC
CASRDWMVSGANVLTF
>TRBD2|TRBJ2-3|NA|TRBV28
TGTGCCAGCAGTTCCGGGACTAGCCTTAGCACAGATACGCAGTATTTT
CASSSGTSLSTDTQYF
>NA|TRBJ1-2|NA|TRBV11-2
TGTGCCAGCAGCTTTAGGGGTCGCTCTCCGGGCTACACCTTC
CASSFRGRSPGYTF
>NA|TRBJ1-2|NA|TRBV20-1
TGCAGTGCTAGAGATAGCGGTGGCTACACCTTC
CSARDSGGYTF
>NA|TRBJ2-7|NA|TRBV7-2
TGTGCCAGCAGCTTGCCGAGTTCGCGGGACGAGCAGTACTTC
CASSLPSSRDEQYF
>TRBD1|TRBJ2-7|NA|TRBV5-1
TGCGCCAGCAGCTCACAAGCCGGGACAGGGACCTACGAGCAGTACTTC
CASSSQAGTGTYEQYF
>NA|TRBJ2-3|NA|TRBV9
TGTGCCAGCAGCCCCCCGAGGGGCACAGATACGCAGTATTTT
CASSPPRGTDTQYF
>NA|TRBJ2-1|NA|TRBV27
TGTGCCAGCAGCTACTGGTCACAGGACAATGAGCAGTTCTTC
CASSYWSQDNEQFF
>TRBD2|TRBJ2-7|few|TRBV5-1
TGCGCCAGCAGCCGCGGACTAGCGGGTATTTCCTACGAGCAGTACTTC
CASSRGLAGISYEQYF
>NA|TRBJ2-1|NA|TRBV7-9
TGTGCCAGCAGCTTACCTCGGGAGCAGTTCTTC
CASSLPREQFF
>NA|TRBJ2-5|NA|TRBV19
TGTGCCAGTAGTACTGACAGCGGGGAGACCCAGTACTTC
CASSTDSGETQYF
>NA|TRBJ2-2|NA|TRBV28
TGTGCCAGCAACTTACCCCCTGGACAGAAGTCCACCGGGGAGCTGTTTTTT
CASNLPPGQKSTGELFF
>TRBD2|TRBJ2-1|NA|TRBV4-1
TGCGCCAGCAGCCAAGGGGGCGGATTAGCGGGGTCCTACAATGAGCAGTTCTTC
CASSQGGGLAGSYNEQFF
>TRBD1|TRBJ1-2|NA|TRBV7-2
TGTGCCAGCAGCTTAGGACAGGGAGAAAACTATGGCTACACCTTC
CASSLGQGENYGYTF
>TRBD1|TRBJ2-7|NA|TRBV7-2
TGTGCCAGCAGCAAAGGGACAGGGAGGGCCTACGAGCAGTACTTC
CASSKGTGRAYEQYF
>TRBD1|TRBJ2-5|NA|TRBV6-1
TGTGCCAGCAGGTGGACAGGGATAGAGACCCAGTACTTC
CASRWTGIETQYF
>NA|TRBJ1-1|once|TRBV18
TGTGCCAGCTCACCCTCGACGGGGAACACTGAAGCTTTCTTT
CASSPSTGNTEAFF
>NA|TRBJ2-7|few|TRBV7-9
TGTGCCAGCAGTTACGGGGGGCACTCCTACGAGCAGTACTTC
CASSYGGHSYEQYF